The T cell receptor (beta chain) described here comes from a study of T cells in Graves' hyperthyroidism and ophthalmopathy. Findings and caveats of the study: Most thyroid clonotypes expanded above 0.001 were also detected in blood.

TCR beta CDR3 sequences were amplified from RNA transcripts. RT-PCR in the first round (using the HTBI primer set) targeted the TCR CDR3. MiXCR was run by TCRdb on the multiplex PCR reads, yielding one entry per CDR3 protein. Of approximately 640,000 distinct CDR3 sequences listed, over 40% were seen once; the top ten hold approximately 7.2%. For this clonotype: As yet, its antigen is unknown. A read error may produce the germline difference seen at one junction end.

Per the germline V gene, CDR1 is SNHLY and CDR2 is FYNNEI. The CDR3 sequence is 17 residues long. Clinical symptoms, serum thyroxine, TRAb, thyroid ultrasound and orbital computed tomography informed diagnoses. The TCR originated in an adult man with Graves' disease, either hyperthyroidism or ophthalmopathy (not recorded which). The rearrangement links TRBV2 to TRBJ1-4; D not certain. The source material was peripheral blood or thyroid tissue (not recorded which). The CDR3 reads CASREVSPAATNEKLFF. Written as DNA, the CDR3 is TGTGCCAGCAGAGAAGTCTCGCCAGCGGCAACTAATGAAAAACTGTTTTTT.